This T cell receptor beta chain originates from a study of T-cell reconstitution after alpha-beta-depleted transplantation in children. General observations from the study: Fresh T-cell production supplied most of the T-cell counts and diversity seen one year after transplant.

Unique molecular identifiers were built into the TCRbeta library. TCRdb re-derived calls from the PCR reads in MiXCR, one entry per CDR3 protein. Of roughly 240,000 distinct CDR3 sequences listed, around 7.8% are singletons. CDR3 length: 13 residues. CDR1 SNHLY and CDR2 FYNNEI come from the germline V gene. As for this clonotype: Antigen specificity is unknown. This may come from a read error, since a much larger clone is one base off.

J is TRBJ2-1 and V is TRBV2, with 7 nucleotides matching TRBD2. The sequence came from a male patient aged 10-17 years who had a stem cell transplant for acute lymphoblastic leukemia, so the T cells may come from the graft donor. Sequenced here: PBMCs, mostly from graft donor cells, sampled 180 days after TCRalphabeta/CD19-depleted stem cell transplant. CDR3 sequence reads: CASSAGLSNEQIF. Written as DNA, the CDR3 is TGTGCCAGCAGTGCGGGACTATCCAATGAGCAGATCTTC.